This TCR beta chain was recorded in a study of CD8 T cells in ankylosing spondylitis. General study points: Enrichment of disease-linked clones was reportedly significant in matched ankylosing spondylitis synovial fluid. What appeared characteristic of ankylosing spondylitis blood was a TCR beta motif of eight highly homologous variants. Existing reports had already noted some motif variants in reactive arthritis synovial fluid and blood. The authors found the disease-linked clones to be CD8+ and relatively rare in peripheral blood.

In this sample, this clonotype turned up a few times. The antigen is unknown. The germline V gene encodes CDR1 SNHLY and CDR2 FYNNEI. The CDR3 length is 14 residues. V lost 5 bases to trimming and J lost 2 bases, with 10 bases between them. Libraries of TCR beta came from quantitative 5'-RACE with molecular barcodes. TCRdb independently ran MiXCR on the 5' RACE reads; one entry per CDR3 protein. The sample yields under 950,000 distinct CDR3 sequences, over 15% seen once. The chain recombines TRBV2 with TRBJ1-5; D gene uncertain. Sequenced material: blood, either unsorted or a sorted T cell fraction (not recorded which). The TCR originated in a male donor with ankylosing spondylitis. CDR3 bases: TGTGCCAGCAGTACGTGGGGTGGCAATCAGCCCCAGCATTTT. Encoded protein: CASSTWGGNQPQHF.